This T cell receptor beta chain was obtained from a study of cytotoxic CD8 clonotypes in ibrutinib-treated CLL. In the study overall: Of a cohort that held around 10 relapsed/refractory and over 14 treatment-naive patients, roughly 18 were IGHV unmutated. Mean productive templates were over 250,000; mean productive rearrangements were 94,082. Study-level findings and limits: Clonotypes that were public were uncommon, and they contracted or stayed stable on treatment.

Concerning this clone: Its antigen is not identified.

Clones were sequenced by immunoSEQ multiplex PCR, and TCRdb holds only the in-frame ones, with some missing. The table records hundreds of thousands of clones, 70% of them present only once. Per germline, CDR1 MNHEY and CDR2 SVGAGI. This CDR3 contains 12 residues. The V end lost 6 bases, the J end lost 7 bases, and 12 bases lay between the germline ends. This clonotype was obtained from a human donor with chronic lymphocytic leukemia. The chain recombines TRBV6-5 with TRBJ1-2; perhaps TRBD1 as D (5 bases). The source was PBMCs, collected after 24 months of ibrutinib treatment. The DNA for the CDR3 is TGTGCCAGCAGCCCGCAGGGAGGTGGCTACACCTTC. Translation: CASSPQGGGYTF.